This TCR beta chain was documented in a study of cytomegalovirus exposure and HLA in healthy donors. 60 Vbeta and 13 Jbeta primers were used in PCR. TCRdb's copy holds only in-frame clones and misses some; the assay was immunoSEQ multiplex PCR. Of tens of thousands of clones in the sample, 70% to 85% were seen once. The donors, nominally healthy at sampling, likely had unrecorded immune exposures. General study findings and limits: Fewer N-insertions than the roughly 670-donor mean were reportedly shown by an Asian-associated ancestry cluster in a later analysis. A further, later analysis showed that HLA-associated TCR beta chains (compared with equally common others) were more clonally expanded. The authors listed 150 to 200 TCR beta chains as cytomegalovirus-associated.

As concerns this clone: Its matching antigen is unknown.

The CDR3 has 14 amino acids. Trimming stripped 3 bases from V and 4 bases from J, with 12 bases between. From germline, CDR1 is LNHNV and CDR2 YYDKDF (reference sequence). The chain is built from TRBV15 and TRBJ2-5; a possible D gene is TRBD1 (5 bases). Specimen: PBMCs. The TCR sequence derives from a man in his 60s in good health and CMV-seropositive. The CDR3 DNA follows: TGTGCCACCAGCAGGGACCCAAGGGGAGAGACCCAGTACTTC. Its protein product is CATSRDPRGETQYF.